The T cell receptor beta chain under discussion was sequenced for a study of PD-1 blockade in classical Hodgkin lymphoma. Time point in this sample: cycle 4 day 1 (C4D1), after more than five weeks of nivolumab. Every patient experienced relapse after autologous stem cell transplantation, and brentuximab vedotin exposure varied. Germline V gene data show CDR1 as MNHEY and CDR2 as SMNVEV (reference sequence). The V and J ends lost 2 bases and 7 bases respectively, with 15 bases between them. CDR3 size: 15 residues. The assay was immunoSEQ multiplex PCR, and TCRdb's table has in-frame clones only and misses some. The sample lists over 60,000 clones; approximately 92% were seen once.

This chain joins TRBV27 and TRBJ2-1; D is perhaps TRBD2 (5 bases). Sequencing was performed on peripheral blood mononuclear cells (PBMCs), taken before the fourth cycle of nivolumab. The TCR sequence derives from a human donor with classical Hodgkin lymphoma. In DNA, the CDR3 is TGTGCCAGCAGTTTAGTAGGAGGCCGGGGAAATGAGCAGTTCTTC. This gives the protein CASSLVGGRGNEQFF.